One and the same sample provided the 23 T cell receptor beta chains below, sequenced in a study of cytomegalovirus exposure and HLA in healthy donors (dated by TCRdb to about 2017). Libraries were made using the immunoSEQ multiplex PCR assay. The table comes from immuneACCESS by way of TCRdb, which keeps in-frame sequences with V and J called. Part of the clones is missing from these tables; in studies checked, under half for an unresolved V gene and the rest for unknown reasons. The sample table holds fewer than 120,000 clones, of which 70% to 90% were seen once. Almost 1.5% of the sample rests with the top ten. Sequencing was done on a sample of PBMCs. The receptors derive from a woman younger than 45 in good health and CMV-seropositive.

The CDR3 DNA reads TGTGCCAGTTCCGGGGGGGCGTATGGCTACACCTTC. This gives the protein CASSGGAYGYTF. This rearrangement joins TRBV27 to TRBJ1-2; D possibly corresponds to TRBD1 (6 bases). CDR1 MNHEY and CDR2 SMNVEV come from the germline V gene (reference sequence). This CDR3 spans 12 amino acids. V was clipped by 9 bases and J by 5 bases, with 13 bases between them.

This chain joins TRBV7-2 and TRBJ2-7, with 13 nucleotides matching TRBD2. This CDR3 spans 15 amino acids. CDR1 and CDR2 from the germline V gene are SGHTA and FQGNSA. V was pared by 1 base and J by 7 bases, with 4 bases of the junction left unmatched. The CDR3 region has the DNA TGTGCCAGCAGCTTAGAACTAGCGGGAGGGTATGAGCAGTACTTC. Amino acid sequence: CASSLELAGGYEQYF.

The V and J genes are TRBV5-4 and TRBJ2-2; 8 bases map to TRBD1. V lost 4 bases, J lost 7 bases, and 12 bases stayed unmatched. CDR3 length: 16 amino acids. Germline V lookup: CDR1 SGHNT, CDR2 YYREEE (reference sequence). CDR3 residues: CASSPGQGSLVGELFF. The CDR3 nucleotides read TGTGCCAGCAGCCCCGGACAGGGCTCCTTGGTCGGGGAGCTGTTTTTT.

The chain combines TRBV4-1 with TRBJ1-5, with TRBD1 matching over 11 bases. Looked up from germline, CDR1 is MGHRA and CDR2 is YSYEKL. The CDR3 is made up of 16 amino acids. With V trimmed by 0 bases and J by 7 bases, 5 bases remained unmatched. The CDR3 region is CASSQDPGQGGQPQHF. For the CDR3, the DNA is TGCGCCAGCAGCCAAGATCCGGGACAGGGGGGGCAGCCCCAGCATTTT.

The rearrangement uses TRBV7-3 and TRBJ2-5, with TRBD2 identical over 14 bases. The J segment lost 5 bases and the V segment lost 5 bases, leaving 7 bases of the junction unmatched. CDR1 is SGHTA and CDR2 is FQGTGA in the germline V gene. The CDR3 is 16 residues long. The CDR3 reads CASSPTSGGAWETQYF. The CDR3 DNA reads TGTGCCAGCAGCCCGACTAGCGGGGGGGCGTGGGAGACCCAGTACTTC.

The J gene is TRBJ2-3, the V gene TRBV28, with 10 nucleotides matching TRBD2. The germline V gene has CDR1 MDHEN and CDR2 SYDVKM. CDR3 size: 18 residues. Germline trimming cut 6 bases from V and 2 bases from J; bases unmatched to any gene: 14. This CDR3 reads CASSPRTSGALITDTQYF. The CDR3 nucleotides read TGTGCCAGCAGCCCAAGGACTAGCGGAGCCTTAATCACAGATACGCAGTATTTT. Full variable domain (remainder filled in from reference TRBV28 and TRBJ2-3): DVKVTQSSRYLVKRTGEKVFLECVQDMDHENMFWYRQDPGLGLRLIYFSYDVKMKEKGDIPEGYSVSREKKERFSLILESASTNQTSMYLCASSPRTSGALITDTQYFGPGTRLTVL.

The chain carries TRBV7-9 and TRBJ1-1; TRBD1 matches at 11 bases. From germline, CDR1 is SEHNR and CDR2 FQNEAQ (reference sequence). The CDR3 loop spans 15 amino acids. V was pared by 1 base and J by 4 bases, with 2 bases of the junction left unmatched. CDR3 DNA sequence: TGTGCCAGCAGCTTAGTCGGGACAGGGGGCACTGAAGCTTTCTTT. Protein sequence: CASSLVGTGGTEAFF.

V and J are TRBV7-9 and TRBJ2-7, with 10 positions matching TRBD1. The germline gives CDR1 SEHNR, CDR2 FQNEAQ (reference sequence). The CDR3 has 14 residues. V shed 5 bases and J 3 bases; nucleotides not matched to a gene: 4. This CDR3 is CASSRDRGIYEQYF. DNA for the CDR3: TGTGCCAGCAGCCGGGACAGGGGTATCTACGAGCAGTACTTC.

The genes are TRBV27 and TRBJ2-3, with TRBD2 identical over 12 bases. Losses at the gene ends were 2 bases for V and 4 bases for J; bases not matched to a gene: 7. The germline CDR1 and CDR2 sequences are MNHEY and SMNVEV (reference sequence). The CDR3 has 17 residues. The CDR3 here is CASSLRLAGAIPDTQYF. The DNA of the CDR3 is TGTGCCAGCAGTTTAAGACTAGCGGGGGCGATCCCAGATACGCAGTATTTT.

V usage is TRBV4-2 and J usage is TRBJ2-7, with 9 bases aligning to TRBD2. The CDR3 is 14 residues long. Looked up from germline, CDR1 is LGHNA and CDR2 is YNFKEQ. V trimming: 6 bases; J trimming: 5 bases; junction bases outside the gene matches: 8. The CDR3 loop reads CASSRGGALDEQYF. For the CDR3, the DNA is TGTGCCAGCAGTCGCGGGGGGGCCTTGGACGAGCAGTACTTC.

The genes are TRBV2 and TRBJ2-2; 9 bases line up with TRBD2. The germline gives CDR1 SNHLY, CDR2 FYNNEI. Trimming removed 7 bases from V and 2 bases from J; junction bases left unmatched: 11. This CDR3 is built from 17 residues. The CDR3 region is CASTPDYSGRNTGELFF. The CDR3 DNA sequence: TGTGCCAGCACCCCGGACTATAGCGGGAGAAACACCGGGGAGCTGTTTTTT.

The chain links TRBV9 to TRBJ2-3; TRBD2 might be the D (6 bases). The CDR3 covers 16 residues. CDR1 and CDR2 (germline): SGDLS, YYNGEE. Trimming took off 0 bases at V and 1 base at J, with 12 bases between the two ends. CDR3 nucleotide sequence: TGTGCCAGCAGCGTAGATCTAGGCGGGGGCACAGATACGCAGTATTTT. Residues: CASSVDLGGGTDTQYF. The whole variable domain, filled in from reference TRBV9 and TRBJ2-3, reads DSGVTQTPKHLITATGQRVTLRCSPRSGDLSVYWYQQSLDQGLQFLIQYYNGEERAKGNILERFSAQQFPDLHSELNLSSLELGDSALYFCASSVDLGGGTDTQYFGPGTRLTVL.

This clone has more than one count but fewer than ten. J is TRBJ1-1 and V is TRBV5-1, with unresolved D. Germline-derived CDR1 and CDR2 are SGHRS and YFSETQ. The CDR3 contains 14 residues. V was pared by 1 base and J by 0 bases, with 7 bases between. The CDR3 nucleotides are TGCGCCAGCAGCTTGCGCCGGGTGAACACTGAAGCTTTCTTT. Translating gives CASSLRRVNTEAFF.

The chain combines TRBV5-4 with TRBJ1-2; D not resolved. Trimming removed 4 bases from V and 1 base from J, with 20 bases in between. CDR3 size: 17 residues. Germline CDR1 reads SGHNT; CDR2 reads YYREEE (reference sequence). CDR3 protein: CASSPLRVGHLNYGYTF. For the CDR3, the DNA is TGTGCCAGCAGCCCGCTGAGGGTCGGCCACCTTAACTATGGCTACACCTTC.

The chain uses TRBV15 and TRBJ1-4; no clear D gene. The CDR3 is 12 amino acids. Germline CDR1 and CDR2: LNHNV and YYDKDF (reference sequence). Trimming took 4 bases from V and 4 from J, leaving 4 bases between them. CDR3 protein: CATSTNNEKLFF. CDR3 sequence (DNA): TGTGCCACCAGCACAAATAATGAAAAACTGTTTTTT.

The genes are TRBV6-1 and TRBJ2-3, with D possibly being TRBD1 (6 bases). The CDR3 sequence is 13 residues long. Germline V gene lookup returns CDR1 MNHNS and CDR2 SASEGT. The V end was cut by 8 bases, the J end by 1 base, with 10 bases between. The CDR3, as DNA: TGTGCCAGCTCCTCAGGGGGCACAGATACGCAGTATTTT. Translation gives CASSSGGTDTQYF.

The V gene is TRBV18, the J gene TRBJ2-7; D gene ambiguous. Between the trimmed V and J ends, which lost 3 bases and 1 base, there was a span of 4 bases. Germline CDR1 reads KGHSH; CDR2 reads LQKENI. This CDR3 region has 12 residues. CDR3 bases: TGTGCCAGCTCACCGCGATCCTACGAGCAGTACTTC. It yields the protein CASSPRSYEQYF.

The chain is built from TRBV19 and TRBJ2-1; TRBD2 aligns across 8 bases. The CDR3 covers 13 residues. Per germline, CDR1 LNHDA and CDR2 SQIVND (reference sequence). The junction had 3 bases not matched to a gene; V was cut back by 7 bases and J by 4 bases. CDR3 in DNA: TGTGCCAGTAAGGGCGGGGGGTACAATGAGCAGTTCTTC. Its protein product is CASKGGGYNEQFF.

The chain links TRBV5-6 to TRBJ1-2; D not resolved. This CDR3 is 13 amino acids long. V was shortened by 4 bases and J by 1 base, with 8 bases between the two germline ends. Germline V gene sequence: CDR1 SGHDT, CDR2 YYEEEE. For the CDR3, the DNA is TGTGCCAGCAGCAACGACATTAACTATGGCTACACCTTC. This gives the protein CASSNDINYGYTF.

The chain's CDR3 is CASSFDQGGPGELFF. CDR3 bases: TGTGCCAGCAGCTTCGACCAGGGTGGCCCCGGGGAGCTGTTTTTT. The rearrangement joins TRBV7-2 to TRBJ2-2; D is possibly TRBD1 (5 bases). The CDR3 loop spans 15 amino acids. V shed 3 bases and J shed 6 bases, with 14 bases lying between them. CDR1 and CDR2 (germline): SGHTA, FQGNSA.

The chain recombines TRBV28 with TRBJ1-5, with D hard to call. Per the germline V gene, CDR1 is MDHEN and CDR2 is SYDVKM. V was clipped by 6 bases and J by 9 bases, with 15 bases between them. The CDR3 covers 13 residues. The CDR3 loop reads CASSPLGSRPQHF. The CDR3 region has the DNA TGTGCCAGCAGCCCCCTGGGGAGCCGGCCCCAGCATTTT.

The genes are TRBV5-4 and TRBJ2-7, with TRBD1 matching 9 bases. The V gene's germline CDR1 is SGHNT and CDR2 YYREEE (reference sequence). The CDR3 covers 15 residues. V lost 3 bases and J lost 3; bases outside the gene matches: 7. This CDR3 is CASSSAQGANYEQYF. The CDR3 DNA follows: TGTGCCAGCAGCTCTGCACAGGGGGCGAACTACGAGCAGTACTTC.

The chain has TRBV7-3 and TRBJ2-1; perhaps TRBD2 as D (6 bases). With 4 bases removed from V and 2 bases from J, the gap between germline ends came to 6 bases. Per the germline V gene, CDR1 is SGHTA and CDR2 is FQGTGA. The CDR3 is 13 amino acids. CDR3 sequence reads: CASSSGAYNEQFF. The CDR3, as DNA: TGTGCCAGCAGCTCGGGGGCCTACAATGAGCAGTTCTTC. The variable domain in full, completed from reference TRBV7-3 and TRBJ2-1, reads GAGVSQTPSNKVTEKGKYVELRCDPISGHTALYWYRQSLGQGPEFLIYFQGTGAADDSGLPNDRFFAVRPEGSVSTLKIQRTERGDSAVYLCASSSGAYNEQFFGPGTRLTVL.